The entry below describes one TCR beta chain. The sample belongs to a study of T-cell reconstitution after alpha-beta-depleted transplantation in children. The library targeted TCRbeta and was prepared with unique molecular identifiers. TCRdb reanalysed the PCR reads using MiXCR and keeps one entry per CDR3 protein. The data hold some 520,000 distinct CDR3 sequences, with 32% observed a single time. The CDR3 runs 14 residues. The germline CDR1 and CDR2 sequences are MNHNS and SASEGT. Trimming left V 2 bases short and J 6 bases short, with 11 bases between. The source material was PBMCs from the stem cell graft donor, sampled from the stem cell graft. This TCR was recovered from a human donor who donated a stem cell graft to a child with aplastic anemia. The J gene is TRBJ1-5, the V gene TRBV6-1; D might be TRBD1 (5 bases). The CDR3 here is CASSERPGSQPQHF. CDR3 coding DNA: TGTGCCAGCAGTGAACGGCCAGGGAGTCAGCCCCAGCATTTT.